The source of this T cell receptor beta chain is a study of shared clonotypes between healthy human individuals. Each sorted subset replicate got 200 ng genomic DNA, roughly 27,000 genomes. Clones were read by immunoSEQ multiplex PCR, and TCRdb kept only the in-frame ones, dropping some. The sample has around 1,100,000 clones, roughly 77% seen once. The CDR3 totals 13 residues. The ends were cut back, 5 bases at V and 2 bases at J, with 10 bases in the middle. CDR1 and CDR2 from the germline V gene are LNHNV and YYDKDF (reference sequence). The chain links TRBV15 to TRBJ2-7; maybe TRBD2 (5 bases). This clonotype was obtained from a man between 18 and 29 years old in good health. Some clones in this sample may be carry-over from other donors' samples. Sequencing was done on a sample of memory CD4+ T cells from PBMCs. Noted subset: CD45RA-negative fraction. The CDR3 region is CATSSGNPYEQYF. In nucleotides, the CDR3 is TGTGCCACCAGCTCCGGGAACCCCTACGAGCAGTACTTC. Supplemented by reference TRBV15 and TRBJ2-7, the full variable domain reads DAMVIQNPRYQVTQFGKPVTLSCSQTLNHNVMYWYQQKSSQAPKLLFHYYDKDFNNEADTPDNFQSRRPNTSFCFLDIRSPGLGDTAMYLCATSSGNPYEQYFGPGTRLTVT.